Included here is one T cell receptor beta chain sequence, with context. Germline V gene sequence: CDR1 KGHSH, CDR2 LQKENI. The CDR3 is made up of 15 amino acids. The V and J ends lost 4 bases and 3 bases respectively, with 15 bases between them. RNA totalling about 0.5 to 1 ug underwent reverse transcription with random hexamers. The TCR beta CDR3 was amplified by immunoSEQ multiplex PCR across 54 Vbeta, 13 Jbeta. From the immunoSEQ multiplex PCR reads, TCRdb called clonotypes with MiXCR, one entry per CDR3 protein. Of about 210,000 distinct CDR3 sequences in the sample, approximately 94% were seen once. This entry belongs to a study of CD8 T cells in Susac syndrome. Diagnostic criteria for definite or probable disease, in their recently defined form, were met by the patients with Susac syndrome.

This chain links TRBV18 with TRBJ1-2, with TRBD1 as a possible D gene (6 bases). The TCR sequence derives from a human donor with Susac syndrome. The source material was CD4+ T cells from PBMCs. CDR3: CASSLRGAQDYGYTF. CDR3 in DNA: TGTGCCAGCTCACTTCGGGGGGCGCAGGACTATGGCTACACCTTC. Filled out from reference TRBV18 and TRBJ1-2, the complete variable domain reads NAGVMQNPRHLVRRRGQEARLRCSPMKGHSHVYWYRQLPEEGLKFMVYLQKENIIDESGMPKERFSAEFPKEGPSILRIQQVVRGDSAAYFCASSLRGAQDYGYTFGSGTRLTVV.